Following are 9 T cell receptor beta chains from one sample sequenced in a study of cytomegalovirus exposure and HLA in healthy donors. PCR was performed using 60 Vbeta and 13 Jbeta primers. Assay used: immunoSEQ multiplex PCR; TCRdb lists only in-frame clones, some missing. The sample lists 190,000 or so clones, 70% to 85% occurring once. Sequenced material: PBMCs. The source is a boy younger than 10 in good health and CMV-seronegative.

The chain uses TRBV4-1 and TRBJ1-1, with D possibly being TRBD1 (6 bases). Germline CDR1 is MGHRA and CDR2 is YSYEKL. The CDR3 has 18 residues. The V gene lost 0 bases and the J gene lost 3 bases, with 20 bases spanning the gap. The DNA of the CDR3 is TGCGCCAGCAGCCAAGATTACAGGGTGGCTTATCAGGACACTGAAGCTTTCTTT. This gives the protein CASSQDYRVAYQDTEAFF.

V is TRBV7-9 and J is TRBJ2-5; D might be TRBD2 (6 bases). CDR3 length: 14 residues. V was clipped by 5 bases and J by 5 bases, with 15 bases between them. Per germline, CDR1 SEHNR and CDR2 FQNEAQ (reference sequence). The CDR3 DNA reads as TGTGCCAGCAGCCCGGAGGGTAGTGGGGAGACCCAGTACTTC. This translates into CASSPEGSGETQYF. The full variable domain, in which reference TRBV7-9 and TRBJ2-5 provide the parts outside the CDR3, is DTGVSQNPRHKITKRGQNVTFRCDPISEHNRLYWYRQTLGQGPEFLTYFQNEAQLEKSRLLSDRFSAERPKGSFSTLEIQRTEQGDSAMYLCASSPEGSGETQYFGPGTRLLVL.

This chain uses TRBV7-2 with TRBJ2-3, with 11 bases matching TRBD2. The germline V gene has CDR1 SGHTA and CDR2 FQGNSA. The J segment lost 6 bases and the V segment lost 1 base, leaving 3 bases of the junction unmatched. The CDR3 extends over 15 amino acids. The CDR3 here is CASSLVAGGRDTQYF. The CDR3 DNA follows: TGTGCCAGCAGCTTAGTAGCGGGGGGGCGGGATACGCAGTATTTT.

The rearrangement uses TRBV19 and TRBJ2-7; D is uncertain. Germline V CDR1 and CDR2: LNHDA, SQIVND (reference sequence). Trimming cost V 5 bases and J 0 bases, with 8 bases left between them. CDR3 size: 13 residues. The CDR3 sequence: CASSQQSSYEQYF. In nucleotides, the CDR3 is TGTGCCAGTAGTCAACAGAGCTCCTACGAGCAGTACTTC.

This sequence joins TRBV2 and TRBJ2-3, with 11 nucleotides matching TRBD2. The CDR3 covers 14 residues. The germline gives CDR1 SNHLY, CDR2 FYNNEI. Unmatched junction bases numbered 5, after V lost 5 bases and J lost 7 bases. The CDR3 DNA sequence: TGTGCCAGCAGTCCACTAGCGGGGGCCAATACGCAGTATTTT. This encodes CASSPLAGANTQYF. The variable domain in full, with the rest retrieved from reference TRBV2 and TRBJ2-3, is EPEVTQTPSHQVTQMGQEVILRCVPISNHLYFYWYRQILGQKVEFLVSFYNNEISEKSEIFDDQFSVERPDGSNFTLKIRSTKLEDSAMYFCASSPLAGANTQYFGPGTRLTVL.

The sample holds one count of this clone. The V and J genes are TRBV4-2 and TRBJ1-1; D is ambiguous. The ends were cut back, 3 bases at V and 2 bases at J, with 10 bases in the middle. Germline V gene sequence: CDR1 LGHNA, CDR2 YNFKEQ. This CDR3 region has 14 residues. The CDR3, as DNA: TGTGCCAGCAGCCAGGGCATTTTAAACACTGAAGCTTTCTTT. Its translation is CASSQGILNTEAFF.

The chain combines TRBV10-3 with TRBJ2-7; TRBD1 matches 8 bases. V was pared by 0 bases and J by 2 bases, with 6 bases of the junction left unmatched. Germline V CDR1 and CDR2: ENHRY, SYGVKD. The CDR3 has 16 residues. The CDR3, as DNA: TGTGCCATCAGTGAGTCAGGGACAGGTCATCCCTACGAGCAGTACTTC. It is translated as CAISESGTGHPYEQYF.

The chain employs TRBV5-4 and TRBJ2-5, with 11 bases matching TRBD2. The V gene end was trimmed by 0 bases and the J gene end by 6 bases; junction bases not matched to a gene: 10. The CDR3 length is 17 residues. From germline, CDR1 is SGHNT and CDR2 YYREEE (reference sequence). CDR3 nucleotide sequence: TGTGCCAGCAGCTTGGGTAGCGGGGGGGGGTCCAAAAAGACCCAGTACTTC. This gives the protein CASSLGSGGGSKKTQYF. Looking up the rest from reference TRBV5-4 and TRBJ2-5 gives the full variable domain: ETGVTQSPTHLIKTRGQQVTLRCSSQSGHNTVSWYQQALGQGPQFIFQYYREEENGRGNFPPRFSGLQFPNYSSELNVNALELDDSALYLCASSLGSGGGSKKTQYFGPGTRLLVL.

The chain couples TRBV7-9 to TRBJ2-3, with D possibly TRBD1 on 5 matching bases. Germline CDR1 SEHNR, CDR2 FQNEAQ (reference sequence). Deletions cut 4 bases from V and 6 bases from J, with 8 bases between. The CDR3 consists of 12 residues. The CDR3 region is CASSSSGDTQYF. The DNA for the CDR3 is TGTGCCAGCAGCTCCTCAGGGGATACGCAGTATTTT.